This T cell receptor beta chain was sequenced in a study of Graves' ophthalmopathy and Graves' hyperthyroidism. General study points: Blood was where most expanded thyroid clonotypes above 0.001 frequency also turned up.

The CDR3 loop spans 14 amino acids. In germline, CDR1 is MDHEN, CDR2 SYDVKM. J lost 4 bases, V lost 5 bases, and 6 bases had no gene match. TCR beta CDR3 regions were amplified from RNA transcripts. The library came from an HTBI-primed first-round RT-PCR and a second-round multiplex PCR. TCRdb re-analysed the multiplex PCR reads in MiXCR, keeping a single row per CDR3 protein. The table includes about 410,000 distinct CDR3 sequences, about 18% detected once. At least ten counts were recorded for this clonotype. No antigen is known for it. Orbital computed tomography, thyroid ultrasound, TRAb, serum thyroxine and clinical symptoms formed the basis of diagnosis.

Source material: peripheral blood. This chain connects TRBV28 to TRBJ2-7; 9 nucleotides match TRBD1. This clonotype was obtained from a woman between 18 and 30 years old with Graves' ophthalmopathy. The DNA for the CDR3 is TGTGCCAGCAGTGAAACAGGGGGCGGGTACGAGCAGTACTTC. Translation: CASSETGGGYEQYF.